This record looks at one T cell receptor (beta chain) sequence and its context. The antigen this receptor binds is unknown. Qualities for individual bases were not recorded, and no much larger clone is one base off. The sample comes from a study of OX40 agonist ivuxolimab in advanced cancers. Turning to the overall study: The costimulatory receptor OX40 (CD134) was targeted by ivuxolimab, a fully human IgG2 agonistic monoclonal antibody. Intravenous ivuxolimab was administered to patients every 2 weeks at six dose levels: 0.01, 0.1, 0.3, 1.5, 3 and 10 mg/kg. Among the 50 to 55 dose-escalation patients, 19 had hepatocellular carcinoma, about 15 melanoma, 9 renal cell carcinoma and 9 head and neck cancer. In the dose-escalation cohort, 82.7% of patients were male, and the mean age was approximately 60 years, with a range of 23 to 79. Patients were allowed to have had prior anti-PD-1, anti-PD-L1 or anti-CTLA-4 therapy, and approximately 40% of the dose-escalation patients had previously received checkpoint inhibitors. Partial responses occurred in three dose-escalation patients: two with cutaneous melanoma and one with hepatocellular carcinoma. Peripheral TCRbeta sequencing was intended to test whether TCR sequence diversity was altered and clonal T-cell expansion was caused by ivuxolimab. The paper reports the monotherapy dose-escalation portion (N of about 50 patients) of the phase I ivuxolimab trial. The investigation overall reported the following: Clonal expansion of both CD4+ and CD8+ blood T cells was observed from baseline to week 6 at doses 0.1 to 3.0 mg/kg. In partial responders in the 0.1-3.0 mg/kg groups, normalized peripheral clonal expansion was found to be among the lowest, especially among CD8+ T cells. After ivuxolimab, more expanded clones were found on average in CD8+ T cells than in CD4+ T cells. The antigen specificity of the peripheral T cells that underwent clonal expansion was not determined. Low levels of normalized T-cell clonal expansion were also seen in some patients who did not respond.

Patients with a history of autoimmune disease or receiving systemic immunosuppression were excluded from the trial. Peripheral blood for TCR sequencing was collected from all dose cohorts at baseline, on cycle 4 day 1, and on cycle 7 day 1. The samples were drawn from a first-in-human, open-label, multicenter phase I dose-escalation trial of ivuxolimab. Adults with locally advanced or metastatic melanoma, renal cell carcinoma, hepatocellular carcinoma or head and neck squamous cell carcinoma were enrolled in the trial. Before TCR sequencing, CD4+ T cells and CD8+ T cells from peripheral blood were sorted into separate populations. The V end loses 3 bases and the J end loses 6 bases, and a stretch of 14 bases separates them. The CDR3 numbers 14 residues from cysteine through phenylalanine. Only the CDR3 DNA stays, 42 bases, in frame from base 1. CDR1 and CDR2 are read off the germline V gene (reference sequence) as LNHDA and SQIVND.

Genomic DNA was isolated from the sorted cells so that the TCRbeta CDR3 region could be sequenced. TCRbeta CDR3 regions were sequenced using the immunoSEQ Assay. Drawn from immuneACCESS, this table holds only the in-frame rearrangements with V and J called that TCRdb kept. Clones are partly lost; checked studies trace under half to an unresolved V gene and leave the rest unexplained. The sample contains roughly 48,000 clones, 75% to 85% of them found a single time. In total, the top ten clones hold 1% to 1.5% of the sample. This receptor was taken from an adult with an advanced solid tumor such as melanoma, head and neck, liver or kidney cancer. In this chain, TRBV19 is recombined with TRBJ1-1, and the D gene may be TRBD1, 5 bases matching. The starting material was CD4+ or CD8+ T cells sorted from blood, obtained in a trial of the OX40 agonist ivuxolimab. DNA sequence: TGTGCCAGTAGTATGTTTGTCGGGGGTTCTGAAGCTTTCTTT. Its product reads: CASSMFVGGSEAFF. Supplemented by the reference TRBV19 and TRBJ1-1 proteins around the CDR3, the complete variable domain is DGGITQSPKYLFRKEGQNVTLSCEQNLNHDAMYWYRQDPGQGLRLIYYSQIVNDFQKGDIAEGYSVSREKKESFPLTVTSAQKNPTAFYLCASSMFVGGSEAFFGQGTRLTVV.